This entry features one T cell receptor (beta chain) sequence. Original data processing: Estimation of nucleated cell counts relied on the amplification of reference gene primers. Assay used: immunoSEQ multiplex PCR; TCRdb lists only in-frame clones, some missing. That table gives V, J and clone size, and the DNA gave D and trimming. The data hold approximately 350,000 clones, with more than 75% observed a single time. The germline gives CDR1 MNHEY, CDR2 SVGAGI. Germline trimming cut 0 bases from V and 9 bases from J; bases unmatched to any gene: 2. This CDR3 is 15 amino acids long. This record belongs to a study of blood T cell repertoires in COVID-19.

The chain uses TRBV6-5 and TRBJ1-6; 10 positions agree with TRBD1. This sequence originates from a woman aged 18-30 years who had recovered from COVID-19. The sequenced sample consisted of peripheral blood. CDR3 protein: CASSYSGTGVSPLHF. In nucleotides, the CDR3 is TGTGCCAGCAGTTACTCCGGGACAGGGGTTTCACCCCTCCACTTT.